Each of the 20 T cell receptor beta chains below was sequenced from the same sample in a study of T cells in Graves' hyperthyroidism and ophthalmopathy. RNA transcripts gave rise to amplified TCR beta CDR3 regions. Researchers ran a first-round RT-PCR on the TCR CDR3 using the HTBI primer set. TCRdb passed the multiplex PCR reads through MiXCR, listing each CDR3 protein once. This sample has approximately 500,000 distinct CDR3 sequences, with approximately 44% found just once. The sample comprised peripheral blood or thyroid tissue (not recorded which). The source of these receptors is a woman under 30 with Graves' hyperthyroidism.

This rearrangement joins TRBV10-1 to TRBJ1-5; no reliable D call. The V gene lost 2 bases and the J gene lost 0 bases, with 11 bases spanning the gap. Germline-derived CDR1 and CDR2 are WNHNN and SYGVQD (reference sequence). The CDR3 runs to 16 residues. CDR3 DNA: TGCGCCAGCAGTGAGGTTCTAAGGAATAGCAATCAGCCCCAGCATTTT. Amino acid sequence: CASSEVLRNSNQPQHF.

This chain joins TRBV20-1 and TRBJ1-1; D is perhaps TRBD1 (6 bases). Per the germline V gene, CDR1 is DFQATT and CDR2 is SNEGSKA (reference sequence). V lost 3 bases to trimming and J lost 14 bases, with 25 bases between them. The CDR3 runs 14 residues. CDR3 protein: CSARRLAGDNEQFF. DNA for the CDR3: TGCAGTGCTAGGCGACTAGCGGGGGACAATGAGCAGTTCTTT.

The chain has TRBV29-1 and TRBJ1-1; no clear D. The V end lost 7 bases, the J end lost 1 base, and 7 bases lay between the germline ends. CDR1 is SQVTM, CDR2 ANQGSEA, per germline. CDR3 length: 11 residues. CDR3 protein: CSGEANTEAFF. CDR3 nucleotides: TGCAGCGGGGAGGCGAACACTGAAGCTTTCTTT.

In this sample, this clonotype turned up many times. The chain joins TRBV24-1 to TRBJ2-7, with TRBD2 matching 14 bases. CDR3 length: 15 amino acids. The germline gives CDR1 KGHDR, CDR2 SFDVKD. Trimming cost V 5 bases and J 5 bases; bases outside gene matches: 4. As DNA, the CDR3 is TGTGCCACCAGTGGGGGACTAGCGGGAGAACACGAGCAGTACTTC. Translation gives CATSGGLAGEHEQYF.

About this clonotype itself: The missing conserved phenylalanine or tryptophan at the end of this CDR3 makes a read error likely. The DNA is left out, because the CDR3 cannot be placed on it with certainty; the CDR3 is given as TCRdb lists it. The genes are TRBV7-9 and TRBJ1-1. The CDR3 sequence runs 9 residues, both termini included. CDR1 is SEHNR, CDR2 FQNEAQ, per germline (reference sequence). The CDR3 spells CACSRAGGP.

The V call is TRBV16, the J call TRBJ1-5; the D is unclear. Germline V lookup: CDR1 KGHSY, CDR2 FQNENV. The CDR3 contains 16 residues. V was shortened by 1 base and J by 11 bases, with 21 bases between the two germline ends. In DNA form, the CDR3 reads TGTGCCAGCAGCCAATGGAAAACTAGCGGGATAGAGACCCAGCATTTT. This encodes CASSQWKTSGIETQHF.

A few counts support this clonotype. No conserved phenylalanine or tryptophan is present at the end of the CDR3, so a read error is the likely explanation. The DNA is left out, because the CDR3 cannot be placed on it with certainty; the CDR3 is given as TCRdb lists it. The chain couples TRBV7-2 to TRBJ1-2. CDR1 and CDR2 from the germline V gene are SGHTA and FQGNSA. The CDR3 spans 8 residues, counting both ends. CDR3: CASSLDPS.

To note about this clonotype: This likely comes from a read error, as the CDR3 has no conserved phenylalanine or tryptophan at its end. The limits of the CDR3 on the DNA are not certain, so only TCRdb's listed CDR3 is given. The chain recombines TRBV7-9 with TRBJ1-1; the DNA was not used to check the table's D call, TRBD1. The germline gives CDR1 SEHNR, CDR2 FQNEAQ (reference sequence). The CDR3 spans 10 residues, counting both ends. The CDR3 is CASSIRGGVS.

This clonotype was seen repeatedly, ten times or more. The rearrangement joins TRBV20-1 to TRBJ1-1; 11 positions agree with TRBD1. Germline V gives CDR1 DFQATT, CDR2 SNEGSKA (reference sequence). V trimming: 6 bases; J trimming: 8 bases; junction bases outside the gene matches: 5. CDR3 length: 12 residues. The CDR3 DNA is TGCAGTGCCGGGACAGGGGGGAACGAAGCTTTCTTT. Its protein product is CSAGTGGNEAFF.

This clonotype was seen at least ten times. The chain is built from TRBV11-2 and TRBJ1-1, with a weak D call TRBD1 (6 bases). V was pared by 3 bases and J by 1 base, with 12 bases between. The germline CDR1 and CDR2 sequences are SGHAT and FQNNGV. This CDR3 has 15 amino acids. The CDR3 region has the DNA TGTGCCAGCAGCTTGGTCACAGGGTCGAACACTGAAGCTTTCTTT. As protein: CASSLVTGSNTEAFF.

This rearrangement joins TRBV29-1 to TRBJ2-7; D is uncertain. Trimming took off 8 bases at V and 3 bases at J, with 17 bases between the two ends. Germline V gene data show CDR1 as SQVTM and CDR2 as ANQGSEA. The CDR3 length is 13 residues. The CDR3 bases are TGCAGCTTGGAAAGGGTAGAAAGCTACGAGCAGTACTTC. It yields the protein CSLERVESYEQYF.

Only one count was recorded for this clonotype. The V gene is TRBV6-4, the J gene TRBJ1-2, with D possibly matching TRBD1 (5 bases). This CDR3 is built from 13 residues. Germline V gene sequence: CDR1 MRHNA, CDR2 SNTAGT. V was pared by 10 bases and J by 6 bases, with 18 bases between. CDR3 sequence (DNA): TGTGCCACCGGAAACTCTGGGGGGAATGGCTACACCTTC. This translates into CATGNSGGNGYTF.

The rearrangement links TRBV20-1 to TRBJ2-7; 7 nucleotides line up with TRBD1. Per germline, CDR1 DFQATT and CDR2 SNEGSKA (reference sequence). The CDR3 runs to 11 residues. The CDR3 protein is CRPDRVHEQYF. The DNA of the CDR3 is TGCAGACCCGACAGGGTGCACGAGCAGTACTTC.

There are many counts of this clonotype. The rearrangement links TRBV11-2 to TRBJ1-1; no reliable D call. This CDR3 has 11 amino acids. Germline V lookup: CDR1 SGHAT, CDR2 FQNNGV. Deletions cut 5 bases from V and 11 bases from J, with 12 bases between. The CDR3 loop is CASSEVRKAFF. The CDR3, as DNA: TGTGCCAGCAGCGAAGTGCGAAAGGCTTTCTTT.

This rearrangement joins TRBV12-3 or TRBV12-4 to TRBJ2-7; D perhaps matches TRBD1 (5 bases). CDR3 length equals 13 residues. Trimming removed 3 bases at V and 2 bases at J, with 8 bases between. In DNA form, the CDR3 reads TGTGCCAGCAGTTTCAGGGCTCCCTACGAGCAGTACTTC. Its translation is CASSFRAPYEQYF.

This clonotype was detected many times. The rearrangement links TRBV4-1 to TRBJ1-2; maybe TRBD1 (6 bases). Germline V gives CDR1 MGHRA, CDR2 YSYEKL. The CDR3 covers 15 residues. The V end lost 1 base, the J end lost 6 bases, and 15 bases lay between the germline ends. CDR3 in amino acids: CASSQVTGRSDGYTF. In DNA form, the CDR3 reads TGCGCCAGCAGCCAAGTTACAGGGAGGTCTGATGGCTACACCTTC.

The rearrangement uses TRBV30 and TRBJ2-7; the D is unclear. V was clipped by 5 bases and J by 0 bases, with 8 bases between them. Per the germline V gene, CDR1 is GTSNPN and CDR2 is SVGIG (reference sequence). The CDR3 covers 12 residues. CDR3 protein: CAWQGYSYEQYF. The CDR3 coding sequence is TGTGCCTGGCAAGGATACTCCTACGAGCAGTACTTC.

A remark on this clonotype: A single base separates this from a much larger clone, so it may be a read error. V usage is TRBV5-6 and J usage is TRBJ1-4; tentative D call: TRBD1 (6 bases). The CDR3 sequence is 14 residues long. Per the germline V gene, CDR1 is SGHDT and CDR2 is YYEEEE. V was shortened by 6 bases and J by 6 bases, with 15 bases between the two germline ends. The CDR3 loop is CASTDGQFYEKLFF. The CDR3 DNA reads as TGTGCCAGCACAGACGGACAGTTTTATGAAAAACTGTTTTTT.

Of note for this clonotype: The junction departs from germline at one end; a sequencing error may be responsible. The chain carries TRBV4-1 and TRBJ1-4; 7 bases agree with TRBD1. The germline V gene has CDR1 MGHRA and CDR2 YSYEKL. The CDR3 consists of 17 residues. The CDR3 here is CASSQRQGPGRNEKPFF. CDR3 coding DNA: TGCGCCAGCAGCCAAAGACAGGGTCCAGGGCGGAACGAAAAACCGTTTTTT.

This clonotype was found many times. V and J are TRBV5-1 and TRBJ1-3; 7 bases line up with TRBD1. The V gene end was trimmed by 4 bases and the J gene end by 6 bases; junction bases not matched to a gene: 4. The CDR3 spans 13 residues. Germline V gene sequence: CDR1 SGHRS, CDR2 YFSETQ. The CDR3 region is CASSPGQSNTIYF. CDR3 in DNA: TGCGCCAGCAGCCCGGGACAGTCAAACACCATATATTTT.